This entry is about one TCR beta chain. Original analysis: Cell counts per sample came from amplifying reference gene primers. The protocol was immunoSEQ multiplex PCR, while the TCRdb copy is restricted to in-frame clones and leaves out a portion. V and J calls and clone size are given by that table; D and trimming were obtained from the DNA. The sample consists of about 77,000 clones, 75% to 90% of them appearing once. This specimen comes from a study of blood T cell repertoires in COVID-19. Study context: Some COVID-19 samples were acute and others convalescent; all came from the United States, Italy and Spain.

This CDR3 spans 15 amino acids. V was pared by 2 bases and J by 0 bases, with 10 bases between. From germline, CDR1 is SNHLY and CDR2 FYNNEI. This TCR came from a woman in her seventies with acute or convalescent COVID-19. The sequenced sample was peripheral blood. The V call is TRBV2, the J call TRBJ1-1; maybe TRBD1 (5 bases). The CDR3 loop is CASSEQGTLNTEAFF. DNA of the CDR3: TGTGCCAGCAGTGAACAGGGCACCTTGAACACTGAAGCTTTCTTT.